This passage covers 24 T cell receptor beta chains from one sample sequenced in a study of technical replicates of blood from a few donors. TCRdb's table, derived via immunoSEQ multiplex PCR, lists solely in-frame clones and lacks some. The sample lists some 80,000 clones, 80% to 90% occurring once. Sequencing was performed on PBMCs. Every receptor here comes from a human donor in good health. Some clones in this sample may be carry-over from other donors' samples.

The chain employs TRBV29-1 and TRBJ2-2, with TRBD2 matching over 7 bases. V gave up 2 bases and J gave up 2 bases; unmatched junction bases: 5. CDR1 and CDR2 (germline): SQVTM, ANQGSEA. This CDR3 is 15 amino acids long. The CDR3 protein is CSVETGLYNTGELFF. In nucleotides, the CDR3 is TGCAGCGTTGAAACGGGACTATATAACACCGGGGAGCTGTTTTTT.

About this clone: Relative to the germline gene, one junction end is altered; a read error may explain this. The chain employs TRBV30 and TRBJ1-1, with a weak D call TRBD1 (6 bases). There are 15 residues in the CDR3. The germline CDR1 and CDR2 sequences are GTSNPN and SVGIG (reference sequence). The CDR3 DNA follows: TGTGCGCTGGGCCGGGAAGGACAGCAAAACACTGAAGCTTTCTTC. This sequence encodes CALGREGQQNTEAFF.

This chain uses TRBV4-2 with TRBJ2-7; D ambiguous. From germline, CDR1 is LGHNA and CDR2 YNFKEQ. CDR3 length: 13 amino acids. V was pared by 4 bases and J by 3 bases, with 10 bases between. The CDR3 bases are TGTGCCAGCAGCCCGCGGCAACTCTACGAGCAGTACTTC. Translating gives CASSPRQLYEQYF.

This chain links TRBV18 with TRBJ2-3; D might be TRBD2 (6 bases). The CDR3 has 16 amino acids. The V and J ends lost 4 bases and 6 bases respectively, with 20 bases between them. Germline assignment: CDR1 KGHSH and CDR2 LQKENI. The CDR3, as DNA: TGTGCCAGCTCACGGGGGGACTCCCTTTACACGGATACGCAGTATTTT. Amino acid sequence: CASSRGDSLYTDTQYF.

The chain has TRBV5-5 and TRBJ2-5; D perhaps matches TRBD1 (5 bases). V was clipped by 7 bases and J by 1 base, with 11 bases between them. The CDR3 is 13 residues long. Per germline, CDR1 SGHKS and CDR2 YYEKEE (reference sequence). The CDR3 region is CASGRVAQETQYF. As DNA, the CDR3 is TGTGCCAGCGGCAGGGTAGCCCAAGAGACCCAGTACTTC.

The chain has TRBV30 and TRBJ1-2, with unresolved D. The germline V gene encodes CDR1 GTSNPN and CDR2 SVGIG (reference sequence). CDR3 size: 12 residues. The V end was cut by 2 bases, the J end by 0 bases, with 4 bases between. As DNA, the CDR3 is TGTGCCTGGAGTAACTCTAACTATGGCTACACCTTC. It specifies CAWSNSNYGYTF.

The CDR3 nucleotides read TGTGCCAGCAGCGTTAAGGAGAGGGATACGCAGTATTTT. This translates into CASSVKERDTQYF. This chain connects TRBV9 to TRBJ2-3; D not certain. Per germline, CDR1 SGDLS and CDR2 YYNGEE. The CDR3 is 13 residues long. V was shortened by 2 bases and J by 6 bases, with 10 bases between the two germline ends. Variable domain in full (rest from reference TRBV9 and TRBJ2-3): DSGVTQTPKHLITATGQRVTLRCSPRSGDLSVYWYQQSLDQGLQFLIQYYNGEERAKGNILERFSAQQFPDLHSELNLSSLELGDSALYFCASSVKERDTQYFGPGTRLTVL.

The genes are TRBV10-3 and TRBJ2-5; 7 bases are shared with TRBD1. The germline CDR1 and CDR2 sequences are ENHRY and SYGVKD. The trim removed 10 bases at V and 1 base at J, leaving 9 bases unmatched. The CDR3 runs to 14 residues. CDR3 coding DNA: TGTGCCACCGCCGGGACAGAATTCCAAGAGACCCAGTACTTC. Translated, it gives CATAGTEFQETQYF.

This chain links TRBV7-2 with TRBJ1-2; a weak D match, TRBD1 (6 bases). The length of the CDR3 is 13 residues. Between the trimmed V and J ends, which lost 2 bases and 4 bases, there was a span of 8 bases. Germline CDR1 reads SGHTA; CDR2 reads FQGNSA. In DNA form, the CDR3 reads TGTGCCAGCAGCTTAAACAGGGTCTATGGCTACACCTTC. Translating it yields CASSLNRVYGYTF.

A few counts support this clone. This chain uses TRBV30 with TRBJ1-1; D gene uncertain. CDR1 and CDR2 from the germline V gene are GTSNPN and SVGIG (reference sequence). The CDR3 is 13 amino acids. The V and J ends lost 4 bases and 5 bases respectively, with 14 bases between them. CDR3: CAWIHGERTEAFF. The CDR3 DNA follows: TGTGCCTGGATTCACGGGGAAAGGACTGAAGCTTTCTTT.

The V gene is TRBV7-3, the J gene TRBJ2-6, with 9 bases matching TRBD2. The CDR3 consists of 19 residues. Germline CDR1 and CDR2: SGHTA and FQGTGA. V lost 1 base, J lost 0 bases, and 7 bases stayed unmatched. The CDR3 is CASSLSGGGLSSGANVLTF. In nucleotides, the CDR3 is TGTGCCAGCAGCTTAAGCGGGGGGGGACTAAGCTCTGGGGCCAACGTCCTGACTTTC.

This clone was recorded once. The chain combines TRBV5-6 with TRBJ1-2; D might be TRBD1 (5 bases). V dropped 4 bases and J dropped 0 bases, with 10 bases sitting between them. The germline CDR1 and CDR2 sequences are SGHDT and YYEEEE. The CDR3 loop spans 14 amino acids. The CDR3 nucleotides are TGTGCCAGCAGCCCGCGGGGGACTAACTATGGCTACACCTTC. Its protein is CASSPRGTNYGYTF.

The chain joins TRBV19 to TRBJ2-7, with 8 bases identical to TRBD1. This CDR3 has 15 amino acids. Trimming removed 6 bases from V and 0 bases from J; junction bases left unmatched: 7. In germline, CDR1 is LNHDA, CDR2 SQIVND (reference sequence). CDR3 sequence: CASRQDRASSYEQYF. The DNA for the CDR3 is TGTGCCAGTAGGCAGGACAGGGCGTCCTCCTACGAGCAGTACTTC. Combining the CDR3 with reference TRBV19 and TRBJ2-7 gives the whole variable domain DGGITQSPKYLFRKEGQNVTLSCEQNLNHDAMYWYRQDPGQGLRLIYYSQIVNDFQKGDIAEGYSVSREKKESFPLTVTSAQKNPTAFYLCASRQDRASSYEQYFGPGTRLTVT.

The chain is built from TRBV7-9 and TRBJ2-2, with 7 bases identical to TRBD2. With 6 bases clipped from V and 2 bases from J, the junction kept 12 bases outside the gene matches. The V gene's germline CDR1 is SEHNR and CDR2 FQNEAQ (reference sequence). There are 17 residues in the CDR3. The CDR3 loop is CASRLGQASGNTGELFF. CDR3 sequence (DNA): TGTGCCAGCAGGCTTGGTCAGGCTAGCGGAAACACCGGGGAGCTGTTTTTT.

The CDR3 bases are TGTGCCAGCAGCACCCCCACAGGGGGAAGCTCCTACAATGAGCAGTTCTTC. The encoded protein is CASSTPTGGSSYNEQFF. The genes are TRBV9 and TRBJ2-1; 8 nucleotides agree with TRBD1. This CDR3 contains 17 residues. V was pared by 4 bases and J by 0 bases, with 9 bases of the junction left unmatched. Germline loops: CDR1 SGDLS, CDR2 YYNGEE.

In its sample, this clone was seen a few times. Compared with germline, one end of the junction differs, possibly owing to a read error. J is TRBJ2-2 and V is TRBV7-7; D uncertain. The CDR3 loop spans 12 amino acids. The germline CDR1 and CDR2 sequences are SSHAT and FNYEAQ (reference sequence). The CDR3 loop reads CASSLDRGELFF. CDR3 DNA: TGTGCTAGCAGCTTAGACCGGGGGGAGCTGTTTTTT.

The V and J genes are TRBV19 and TRBJ1-5, with no clear D. Germline-derived CDR1 and CDR2 are LNHDA and SQIVND (reference sequence). The CDR3 consists of 15 residues. With 6 bases removed from V and 0 bases from J, the gap between germline ends came to 12 bases. The CDR3 coding sequence is TGTGCCAGTAGCCTCAGAGGTCGTAGCAATCAGCCCCAGCATTTT. Protein: CASSLRGRSNQPQHF.

This chain uses TRBV5-4 with TRBJ1-1, with D possibly being TRBD1 (5 bases). There are 13 residues in the CDR3. CDR1 SGHNT and CDR2 YYREEE come from the germline V gene (reference sequence). Trimming pared 2 bases from V and 0 bases from J, leaving 5 bases between. The CDR3 bases are TGTGCCAGCAGCTTCAGGGTGAACACTGAAGCTTTCTTT. Translation gives CASSFRVNTEAFF.

This clone has just a few counts. The V call is TRBV29-1, the J call TRBJ1-2; 8 bases align to TRBD1. Trimming took 6 bases from V and 4 from J; bases not matched to a gene: 1. Germline V gives CDR1 SQVTM, CDR2 ANQGSEA. The CDR3 runs 11 residues. The CDR3 protein is CSVDRGYGYTF. The DNA for the CDR3 is TGCAGCGTCGACAGGGGCTATGGCTACACCTTC.

The rearrangement uses TRBV5-6 and TRBJ1-2; tentative D call: TRBD1 (6 bases). Germline loops: CDR1 SGHDT, CDR2 YYEEEE. The CDR3 has 13 residues. V was pared by 4 bases and J by 4 bases, with 11 bases between. The CDR3 region has the DNA TGTGCCAGCAGCGACGGACAGACCTATGGCTACACCTTC. This sequence encodes CASSDGQTYGYTF.

V is TRBV7-2 and J is TRBJ2-5; D perhaps matches TRBD1 (5 bases). The V end was cut by 3 bases, the J end by 4 bases, with 9 bases between. CDR3 length: 13 amino acids. In germline, CDR1 is SGHTA, CDR2 FQGNSA. CDR3 loop: CASSLDTRETQYF. CDR3 DNA: TGTGCCAGCAGCTTGGACACTCGAGAGACCCAGTACTTC.

The rearrangement links TRBV5-1 to TRBJ2-7; TRBD1 aligns across 7 bases. J lost 4 bases, V lost 1 base, and 8 bases had no gene match. CDR3 length: 15 amino acids. Germline V gives CDR1 SGHRS, CDR2 YFSETQ. The CDR3 DNA is TGCGCCAGCAGCTTGTGGCAGGGGGTCGCGTACGAGCAGTACTTC. Translated, it gives CASSLWQGVAYEQYF.

Worth noting for this clone: One end of the junction is discordant with germline, which a read error may explain. The gene calls are TRBV7-7 and TRBJ2-2; a weak D match, TRBD1 (5 bases). CDR1 is SSHAT, CDR2 FNYEAQ, per germline (reference sequence). The CDR3 is 15 residues long. Written as DNA, the CDR3 is TGTGCTAGCAGCGTACGTCAGGGGAACACCGGGGAGCTGTTTTTT. Protein product: CASSVRQGNTGELFF.

This chain joins TRBV7-9 and TRBJ2-3, with D unclear. The germline gives CDR1 SEHNR, CDR2 FQNEAQ (reference sequence). CDR3 length equals 13 residues. The V gene lost 2 bases and the J gene lost 6 bases, with 9 bases spanning the gap. The CDR3 region is CASSLQDLDTQYF. CDR3 nucleotide sequence: TGTGCCAGCAGCTTACAGGATCTCGATACGCAGTATTTT.